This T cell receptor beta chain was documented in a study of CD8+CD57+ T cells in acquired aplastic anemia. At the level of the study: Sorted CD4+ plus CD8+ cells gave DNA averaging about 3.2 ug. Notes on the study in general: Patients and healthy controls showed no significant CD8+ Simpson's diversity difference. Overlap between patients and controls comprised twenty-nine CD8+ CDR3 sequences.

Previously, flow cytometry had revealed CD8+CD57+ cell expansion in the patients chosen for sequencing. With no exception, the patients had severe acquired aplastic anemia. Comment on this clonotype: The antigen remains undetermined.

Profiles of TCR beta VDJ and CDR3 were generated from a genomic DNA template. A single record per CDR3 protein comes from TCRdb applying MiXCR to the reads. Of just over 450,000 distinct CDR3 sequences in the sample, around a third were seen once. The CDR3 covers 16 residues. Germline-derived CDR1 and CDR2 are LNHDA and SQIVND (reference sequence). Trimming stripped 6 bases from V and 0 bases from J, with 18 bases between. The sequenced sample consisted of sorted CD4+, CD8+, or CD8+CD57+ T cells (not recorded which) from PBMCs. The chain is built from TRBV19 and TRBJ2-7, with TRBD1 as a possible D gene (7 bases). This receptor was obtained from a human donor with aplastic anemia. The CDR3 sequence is CASRATGAGGSYEQYF. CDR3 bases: TGTGCCAGTAGGGCAACGGGGGCAGGGGGCTCCTACGAGCAGTACTTC.